These 17 T cell receptor beta chains were all obtained from the same sample, sequenced in a study of naive and memory T cell subsets. The library had UMIs added by 3' ligation of an oligonucleotide to TCR cDNA. Four PCR rounds used nested alpha and beta constant region primers plus the SP2 primer. TCRdb reprocessed the UMI-ligation and nested PCR reads via MiXCR and lists one record per CDR3 protein. The sample includes fewer than 30,000 distinct CDR3 sequences, around 5.3% of them seen just once. Sequencing used blood. The receptors were sampled from an adult in good health.

This clonotype was observed at least ten times. J is TRBJ1-5 and V is TRBV15, with 8 bases that match TRBD1. The CDR3 has 15 amino acids. Germline values: CDR1 LNHNV, CDR2 YYDKDF (reference sequence). J lost 2 bases, V lost 6 bases, and 6 bases had no gene match. CDR3 sequence reads: CATSPDRGRNQPQHF. CDR3 DNA: TGTGCCACCAGTCCCGACAGGGGACGCAATCAGCCCCAGCATTTT.

In this sample, this clonotype turned up many times. The V call is TRBV18, the J call TRBJ2-2; D unclear. The germline gives CDR1 KGHSH, CDR2 LQKENI. The CDR3 covers 13 residues. V shed 5 bases and J shed 1 base, with 5 bases lying between them. The CDR3 is CASSDGNTGELFF. CDR3 DNA sequence: TGTGCCAGCTCAGACGGGAACACCGGGGAGCTGTTTTTT.

This clonotype was detected many times. The rearrangement joins TRBV7-2 to TRBJ2-5; 8 bases are shared with TRBD1. This CDR3 is built from 13 residues. Germline V gives CDR1 SGHTA, CDR2 FQGNSA. V lost 5 bases, J lost 4 bases, and 3 bases stayed unmatched. CDR3 region: CASSRTGRETQYF. The CDR3 DNA reads TGTGCCAGCAGCCGGACAGGGAGAGAGACCCAGTACTTC.

The table lists this clonotype with a few counts. The chain combines TRBV5-1 with TRBJ2-1; TRBD2 matches at 10 bases. The V gene end was trimmed by 0 bases and the J gene end by 9 bases; junction bases not matched to a gene: 6. The V gene's germline CDR1 is SGHRS and CDR2 YFSETQ. This CDR3 comprises 15 residues. As DNA, the CDR3 is TGCGCCAGCAGCTTGGCGGCTAGCGGGAGCAGTGAGCAGTTCTTC. This sequence encodes CASSLAASGSSEQFF.

In its sample, this clonotype was seen a few times. The chain recombines TRBV9 with TRBJ2-1; 9 nucleotides agree with TRBD1. V shed 0 bases, J shed 8 bases, and the junction held 6 bases outside the gene matches. From germline, CDR1 is SGDLS and CDR2 YYNGEE. CDR3 length equals 15 residues. The CDR3, as DNA: TGTGCCAGCAGCGTAGTGGACAGGGGCTTCCATGAGCAGTTCTTC. Protein sequence: CASSVVDRGFHEQFF.

This clonotype was found many times. The rearrangement links TRBV6-2 or TRBV6-3 to TRBJ2-7, with D tentatively TRBD1 (6 bases). Deletions cut 4 bases from V and 7 bases from J, with 26 bases between. This CDR3 spans 17 amino acids. Germline loops: CDR1 MNHEY, CDR2 SVGEGT. This CDR3 reads CASSLLAPDSLGGEQYF. The CDR3 coding sequence is TGTGCCAGCAGTTTACTCGCCCCGGACAGCCTCGGAGGTGAGCAGTACTTC.

In this sample, this clonotype turned up many times. The chain is built from TRBV5-1 and TRBJ1-3, with D unclear. The CDR3 extends over 15 amino acids. Germline lookup yields CDR1 SGHRS and CDR2 YFSETQ. Trimming stripped 4 bases from V and 0 bases from J, with 11 bases between. Here the CDR3 reads CASSPVGSSGNTIYF. The DNA for the CDR3 is TGCGCCAGCAGCCCTGTCGGAAGCTCTGGAAACACCATATATTTT.

The sample holds many counts of this clonotype. The genes are TRBV2 and TRBJ2-7, with 7 bases lining up with TRBD2. Per germline, CDR1 SNHLY and CDR2 FYNNEI. V lost 6 bases, J lost 3 bases, and 11 bases stayed unmatched. The CDR3 runs to 15 residues. This chain's CDR3 is CASSQLKGGSYEQYF. The CDR3 region has the DNA TGTGCCAGCAGCCAACTTAAGGGAGGGAGCTACGAGCAGTACTTC.

With respect to this clonotype: A much more abundant neighbour one base away suggests this may be a read error. The chain carries TRBV27 and TRBJ2-7; D is perhaps TRBD1 (6 bases). This CDR3 comprises 12 residues. Trimming took 6 bases from V and 6 from J, leaving 12 bases between them. Germline V gene data show CDR1 as MNHEY and CDR2 as SMNVEV (reference sequence). The CDR3 nucleotides read TGTGCCAGCAGGGGGACATATCGCGAGCAGTACTTC. Translated: CASRGTYREQYF.

This clonotype was recorded many times. V usage is TRBV6-2 or TRBV6-3 and J usage is TRBJ2-4; D unclear. Trimming took off 6 bases at V and 9 bases at J, with 18 bases between the two ends. The CDR3 covers 14 residues. Germline CDR1 and CDR2: MNHEY and SVGEGT. The CDR3 DNA reads TGTGCCAGCAGCCGCGATTCCAGACCCGGCATTCAGTACTTC. Protein: CASSRDSRPGIQYF.

This clonotype was recorded at least ten times. The V and J genes are TRBV15 and TRBJ2-5, with D hard to call. Germline V gene data show CDR1 as LNHNV and CDR2 as YYDKDF (reference sequence). The CDR3 is made up of 13 amino acids. The V and J ends lost 0 bases and 5 bases respectively, with 7 bases between them. The CDR3 reads CATSRDRVETQYF. The CDR3 bases are TGTGCCACCAGCAGAGATCGGGTGGAGACCCAGTACTTC.

This clonotype was seen ten or more times. The chain is built from TRBV7-9 and TRBJ1-1; possibly TRBD1 for D (6 bases). The germline gives CDR1 SEHNR, CDR2 FQNEAQ (reference sequence). The CDR3 runs to 17 residues. Trimming removed 5 bases at V and 4 bases at J, with 23 bases between. The CDR3 loop is CASSPDLAGVVGTEAFF. Here the CDR3 DNA reads TGTGCCAGCAGCCCTGATCTGGCAGGGGTTGTTGGCACTGAAGCTTTCTTT.

This clonotype was picked up many times. V usage is TRBV5-1 and J usage is TRBJ2-3; 9 bases are a match to TRBD2. This CDR3 is 16 amino acids long. From germline, CDR1 is SGHRS and CDR2 YFSETQ. Unmatched junction bases numbered 8, after V lost 4 bases and J lost 2 bases. The CDR3 reads CASSATSGAFTDTQYF. CDR3 DNA sequence: TGCGCCAGCAGCGCGACTAGCGGCGCATTCACAGATACGCAGTATTTT. Full variable domain (rest looked up from reference TRBV5-1 and TRBJ2-3): KAGVTQTPRYLIKTRGQQVTLSCSPISGHRSVSWYQQTPGQGLQFLFEYFSETQRNKGNFPGRFSGRQFSNSRSEMNVSTLELGDSALYLCASSATSGAFTDTQYFGPGTRLTVL.

This clonotype turned up a few times. The J gene is TRBJ2-7, the V gene TRBV20-1; TRBD2 is a possible D gene (5 bases). V was clipped by 0 bases and J by 6 bases, with 9 bases between them. The CDR3 totals 12 residues. CDR1 and CDR2 from the germline V gene are DFQATT and SNEGSKA (reference sequence). The chain's CDR3 is CSARDRGFEQYF. DNA of the CDR3: TGCAGTGCTAGAGATCGGGGTTTCGAGCAGTACTTC.

This clonotype was seen many times. The chain combines TRBV6-2 or TRBV6-3 with TRBJ1-1; tentatively, D is TRBD1 (6 bases). This CDR3 has 15 residues. The ends were cut back, 4 bases at V and 7 bases at J, with 19 bases in the middle. Germline CDR1 MNHEY, CDR2 SVGEGT. In DNA form, the CDR3 reads TGTGCCAGCAGTTCCCAGGACAGAGGCCCCCTTGAAGCTTTCTTT. Its protein is CASSSQDRGPLEAFF.

This clonotype was observed many times. The V gene is TRBV6-2 or TRBV6-3, the J gene TRBJ2-7; D tentatively reads TRBD1 or TRBD2 (5 bases each). The CDR3 contains 14 residues. Germline lookup yields CDR1 MNHEY and CDR2 SVGEGT. V was shortened by 7 bases and J by 6 bases, with 19 bases between the two germline ends. For the CDR3, the DNA is TGTGCCAGCACCGAACCGGGACGAACGTCCGAGCAGTACTTC. The encoded protein is CASTEPGRTSEQYF.

This clonotype has at least ten counts. The chain couples TRBV3-1 to TRBJ1-4; D unclear. CDR1 and CDR2 (germline): LGHDT, YNNKEL (reference sequence). V lost 5 bases to trimming and J lost 6 bases, with 22 bases between them. The CDR3 is made up of 17 amino acids. CDR3 region: CASSDPRLETVDEKLFF. CDR3 in DNA: TGTGCCAGCAGCGACCCGCGTTTAGAAACTGTTGATGAAAAACTGTTTTTT.